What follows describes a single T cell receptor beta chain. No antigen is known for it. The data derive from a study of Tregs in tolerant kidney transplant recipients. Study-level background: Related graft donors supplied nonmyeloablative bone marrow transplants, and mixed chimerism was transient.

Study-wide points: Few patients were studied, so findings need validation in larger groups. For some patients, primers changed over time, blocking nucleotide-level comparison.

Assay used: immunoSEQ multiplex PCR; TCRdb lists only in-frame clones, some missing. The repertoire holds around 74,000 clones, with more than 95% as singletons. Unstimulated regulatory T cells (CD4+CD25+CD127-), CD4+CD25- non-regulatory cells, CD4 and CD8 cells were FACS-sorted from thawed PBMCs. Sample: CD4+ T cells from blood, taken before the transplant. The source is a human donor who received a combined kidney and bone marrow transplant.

This chain's CDR3 is CSGQRTALAKNIQYF. CDR3 DNA: TGCAGCGGTCAAAGGACAGCTCTAGCCAAAAACATTCAGTACTTC. This chain links TRBV29-1 with TRBJ2-4; D is perhaps TRBD1 (6 bases). The CDR3 covers 15 residues. The germline gives CDR1 SQVTM, CDR2 ANQGSEA. Trimming took off 7 bases at V and 0 bases at J, with 16 bases between the two ends.